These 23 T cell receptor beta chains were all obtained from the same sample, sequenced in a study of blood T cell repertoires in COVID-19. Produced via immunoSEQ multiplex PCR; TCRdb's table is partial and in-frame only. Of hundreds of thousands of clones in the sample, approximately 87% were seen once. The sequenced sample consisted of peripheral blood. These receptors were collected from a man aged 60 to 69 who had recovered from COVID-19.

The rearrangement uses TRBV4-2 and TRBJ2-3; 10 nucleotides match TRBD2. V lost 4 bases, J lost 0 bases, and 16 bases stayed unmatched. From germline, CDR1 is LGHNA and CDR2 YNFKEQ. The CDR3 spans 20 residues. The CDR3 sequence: CASSLPDSGGSHASTDTQYF. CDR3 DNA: TGTGCCAGCAGCCTCCCGGATAGCGGGGGGTCGCACGCTAGCACAGATACGCAGTATTTT.

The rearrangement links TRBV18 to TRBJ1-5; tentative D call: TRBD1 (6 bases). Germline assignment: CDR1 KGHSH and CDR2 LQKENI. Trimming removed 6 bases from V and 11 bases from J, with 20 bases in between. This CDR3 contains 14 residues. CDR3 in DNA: TGTGCCAGCTCTCTAGACAGGACCCTATCAACCCAGCATTTT. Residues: CASSLDRTLSTQHF. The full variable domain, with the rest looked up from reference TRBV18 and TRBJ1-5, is NAGVMQNPRHLVRRRGQEARLRCSPMKGHSHVYWYRQLPEEGLKFMVYLQKENIIDESGMPKERFSAEFPKEGPSILRIQQVVRGDSAAYFCASSLDRTLSTQHFGDGTRLSIL.

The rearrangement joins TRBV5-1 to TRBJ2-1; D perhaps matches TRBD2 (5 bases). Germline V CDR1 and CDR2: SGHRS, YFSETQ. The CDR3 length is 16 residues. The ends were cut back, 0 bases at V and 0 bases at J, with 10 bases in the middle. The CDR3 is CASSLVGITSYNEQFF. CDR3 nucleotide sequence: TGCGCCAGCAGCTTGGTCGGGATTACCTCCTACAATGAGCAGTTCTTC.

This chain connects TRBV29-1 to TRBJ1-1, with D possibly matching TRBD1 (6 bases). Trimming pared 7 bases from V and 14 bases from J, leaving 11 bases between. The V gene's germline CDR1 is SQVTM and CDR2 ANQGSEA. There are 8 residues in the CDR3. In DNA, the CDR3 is TGCAGCGGCGGCGGACAGTTCTTT. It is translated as CSGGGQFF.

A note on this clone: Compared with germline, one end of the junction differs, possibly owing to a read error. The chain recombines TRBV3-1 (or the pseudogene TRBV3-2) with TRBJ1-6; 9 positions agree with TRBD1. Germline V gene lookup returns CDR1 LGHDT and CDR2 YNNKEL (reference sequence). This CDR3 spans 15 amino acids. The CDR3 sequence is CASSQRTGVGSLLHF. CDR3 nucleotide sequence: TGTGCCAGCAGCCAGAGGACAGGGGTTGGTTCACTCCTCCACTTT.

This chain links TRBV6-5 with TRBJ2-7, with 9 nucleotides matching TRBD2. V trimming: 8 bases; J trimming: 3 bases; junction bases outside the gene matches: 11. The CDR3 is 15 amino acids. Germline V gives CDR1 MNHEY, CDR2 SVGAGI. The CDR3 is CASQSGASGNYEQYF. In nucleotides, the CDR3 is TGTGCCAGCCAAAGCGGGGCTAGCGGGAACTACGAGCAGTACTTC.

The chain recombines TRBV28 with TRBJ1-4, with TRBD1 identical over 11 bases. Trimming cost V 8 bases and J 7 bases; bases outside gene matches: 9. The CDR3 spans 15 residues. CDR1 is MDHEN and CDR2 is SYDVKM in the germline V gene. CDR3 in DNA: TGTGCCAGCGCCTCCGCCGGGACAGGGGGTGAAAAACTGTTTTTT. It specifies CASASAGTGGEKLFF.

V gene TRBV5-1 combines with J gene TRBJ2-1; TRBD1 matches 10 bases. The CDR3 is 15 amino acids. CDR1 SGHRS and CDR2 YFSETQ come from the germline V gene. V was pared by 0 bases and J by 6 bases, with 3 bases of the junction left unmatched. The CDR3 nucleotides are TGCGCCAGCAGCTTGGGACAGGGGGCGCCCAATGAGCAGTTCTTC. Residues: CASSLGQGAPNEQFF.

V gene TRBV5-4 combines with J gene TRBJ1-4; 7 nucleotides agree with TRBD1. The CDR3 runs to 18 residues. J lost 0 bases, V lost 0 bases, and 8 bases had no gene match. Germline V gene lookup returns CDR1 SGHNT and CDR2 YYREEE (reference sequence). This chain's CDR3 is CASSLGRDSWSTNEKLFF. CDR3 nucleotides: TGTGCCAGCAGCTTGGGCCGGGACAGTTGGTCAACTAATGAAAAACTGTTTTTT.

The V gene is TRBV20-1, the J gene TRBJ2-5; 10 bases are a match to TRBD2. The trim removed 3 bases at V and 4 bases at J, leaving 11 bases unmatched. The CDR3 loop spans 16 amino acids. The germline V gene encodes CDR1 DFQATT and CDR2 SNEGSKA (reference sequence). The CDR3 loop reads CSASKEASGSLETQYF. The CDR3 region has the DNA TGCAGTGCTAGTAAAGAGGCTAGCGGGAGCCTAGAGACCCAGTACTTC.

In DNA form, the CDR3 reads TGTGCCAGTCTTCCCCGGACAGGGAAAAAGAATCAGCCCCAGCATTTT. Its protein is CASLPRTGKKNQPQHF. The chain combines TRBV19 with TRBJ1-5; 8 nucleotides line up with TRBD1. The CDR3 has 16 amino acids. The V gene's germline CDR1 is LNHDA and CDR2 SQIVND (reference sequence). V lost 8 bases to trimming and J lost 4 bases; unmatched junction nucleotides: 13.

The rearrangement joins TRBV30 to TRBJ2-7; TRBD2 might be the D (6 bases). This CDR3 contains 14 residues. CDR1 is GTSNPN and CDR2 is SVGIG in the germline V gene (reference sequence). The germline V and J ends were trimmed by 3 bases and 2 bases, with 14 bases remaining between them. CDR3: CAWSGTPDAYEQYF. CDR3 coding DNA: TGTGCCTGGAGCGGGACTCCGGACGCCTACGAGCAGTACTTC.

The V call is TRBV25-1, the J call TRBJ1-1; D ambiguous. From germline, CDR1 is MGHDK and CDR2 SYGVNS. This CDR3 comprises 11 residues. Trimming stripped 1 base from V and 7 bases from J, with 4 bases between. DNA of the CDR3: TGTGCCAGCAGTGAATCTAGTGAAGCTTTCTTT. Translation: CASSESSEAFF.

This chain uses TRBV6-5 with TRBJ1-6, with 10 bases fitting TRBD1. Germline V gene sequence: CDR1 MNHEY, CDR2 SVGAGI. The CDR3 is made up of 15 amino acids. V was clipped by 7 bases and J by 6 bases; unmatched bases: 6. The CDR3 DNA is TGTGCCAGCACCAGACAGGGGGCCGGTAATTCACCCCTCCACTTT. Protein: CASTRQGAGNSPLHF.

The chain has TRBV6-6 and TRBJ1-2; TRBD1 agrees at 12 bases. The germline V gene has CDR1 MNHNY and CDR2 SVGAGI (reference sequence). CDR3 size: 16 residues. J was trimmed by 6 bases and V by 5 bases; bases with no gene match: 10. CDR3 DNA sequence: TGTGCCAGCAGTCCCGGGACAGGGGGCGCTGGCAATGGCTACACCTTC. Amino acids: CASSPGTGGAGNGYTF.

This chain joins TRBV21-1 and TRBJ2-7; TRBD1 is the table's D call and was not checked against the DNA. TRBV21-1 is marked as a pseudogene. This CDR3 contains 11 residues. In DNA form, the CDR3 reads TGTGCCAAGACAGAGCACTACGAGCAGTACTTC. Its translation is CAKTEHYEQYF.

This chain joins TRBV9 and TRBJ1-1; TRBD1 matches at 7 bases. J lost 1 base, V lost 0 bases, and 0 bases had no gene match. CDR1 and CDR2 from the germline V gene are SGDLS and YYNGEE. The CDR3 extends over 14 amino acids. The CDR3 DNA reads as TGTGCCAGCAGCGTAGGACAGGGGAACACTGAAGCTTTCTTT. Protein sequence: CASSVGQGNTEAFF. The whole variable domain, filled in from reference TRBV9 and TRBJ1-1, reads DSGVTQTPKHLITATGQRVTLRCSPRSGDLSVYWYQQSLDQGLQFLIQYYNGEERAKGNILERFSAQQFPDLHSELNLSSLELGDSALYFCASSVGQGNTEAFFGQGTRLTVV.

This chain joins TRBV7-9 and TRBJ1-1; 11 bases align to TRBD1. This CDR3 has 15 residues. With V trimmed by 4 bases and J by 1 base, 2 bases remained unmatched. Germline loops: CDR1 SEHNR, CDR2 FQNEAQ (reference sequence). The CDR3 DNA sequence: TGTGCCAGCAGCTCAGGACAGGGGGCGAACACTGAAGCTTTCTTT. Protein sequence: CASSSGQGANTEAFF.

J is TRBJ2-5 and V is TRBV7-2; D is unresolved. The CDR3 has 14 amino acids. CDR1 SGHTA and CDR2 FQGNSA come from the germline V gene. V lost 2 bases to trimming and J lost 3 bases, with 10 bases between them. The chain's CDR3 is CASSLLGQEETQYF. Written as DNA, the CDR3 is TGTGCCAGCAGCTTATTAGGTCAGGAAGAGACCCAGTACTTC.

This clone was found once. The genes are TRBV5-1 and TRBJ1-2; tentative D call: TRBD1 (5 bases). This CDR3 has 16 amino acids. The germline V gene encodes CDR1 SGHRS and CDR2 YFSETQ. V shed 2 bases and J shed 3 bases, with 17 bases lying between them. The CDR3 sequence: CASSFSSGKLDYGYTF. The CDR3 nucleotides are TGCGCCAGCAGCTTCTCCTCAGGGAAGCTCGACTATGGCTACACCTTC.

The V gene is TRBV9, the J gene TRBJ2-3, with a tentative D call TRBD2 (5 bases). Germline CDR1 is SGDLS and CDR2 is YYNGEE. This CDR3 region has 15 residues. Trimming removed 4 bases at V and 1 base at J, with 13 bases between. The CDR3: CASSPRTARTDTQYF. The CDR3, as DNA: TGTGCCAGCAGCCCCCGGACTGCTCGCACAGATACGCAGTATTTT.

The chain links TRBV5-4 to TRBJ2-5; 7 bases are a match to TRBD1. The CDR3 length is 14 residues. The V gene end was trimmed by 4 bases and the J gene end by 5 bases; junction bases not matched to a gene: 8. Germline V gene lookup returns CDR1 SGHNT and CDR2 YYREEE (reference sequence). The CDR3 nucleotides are TGTGCCAGCAGCCCAACAGGGGCGCATGAGACCCAGTACTTC. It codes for CASSPTGAHETQYF.

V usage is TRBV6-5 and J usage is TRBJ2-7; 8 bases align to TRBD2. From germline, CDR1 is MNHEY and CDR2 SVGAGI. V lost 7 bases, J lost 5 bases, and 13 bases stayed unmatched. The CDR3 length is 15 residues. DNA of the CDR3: TGTGCCAGCAAGGGTAGCGGGGACAAATCAGACGAGCAGTACTTC. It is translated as CASKGSGDKSDEQYF.